Presented here are 22 T cell receptor beta chains from one specimen sequenced in a study of cytomegalovirus exposure and HLA in healthy donors. Assay used: immunoSEQ multiplex PCR; TCRdb lists only in-frame clones, some missing. The table includes fewer than 150,000 clones, about 87% detected once. Material for sequencing was PBMCs. Source of these receptors: a man between 18 and 29 years old in good health and CMV-seronegative.

V usage is TRBV28 and J usage is TRBJ1-2; the D gene is possibly TRBD1 (5 bases). This CDR3 has 16 residues. Germline CDR1 and CDR2: MDHEN and SYDVKM. Trimming left V 5 bases short and J 5 bases short, with 21 bases between. The CDR3 loop reads CASSRGDFSRRYGYTF. The CDR3 nucleotides are TGTGCCAGCAGTCGGGGGGACTTTTCGAGGCGGTATGGCTACACCTTC.

The V gene is TRBV27, the J gene TRBJ2-1; 9 nucleotides match TRBD2. Germline CDR1 reads MNHEY; CDR2 reads SMNVEV (reference sequence). CDR3 length equals 16 residues. The V gene end was trimmed by 2 bases and the J gene end by 4 bases; junction bases not matched to a gene: 6. CDR3 protein: CASSLIAGDQYNEQFF. In DNA form, the CDR3 reads TGTGCCAGCAGTTTAATAGCGGGAGATCAATACAATGAGCAGTTCTTC.

This chain links TRBV7-2 with TRBJ1-1, with a weak D call TRBD1 (6 bases). Germline lookup yields CDR1 SGHTA and CDR2 FQGNSA. Trimming left V 4 bases short and J 1 base short, with 22 bases between. The CDR3 spans 18 residues. This CDR3 is CASSSYATGLAGNTEAFF. CDR3 DNA sequence: TGTGCCAGCAGCTCGTACGCGACAGGATTAGCGGGGAACACTGAAGCTTTCTTT.

Concerning this clone: The identical CDR3 is also encoded by other nucleotide sequences in the sample. This chain joins TRBV7-2 and TRBJ1-5, with a tentative D call TRBD1 (6 bases). With 5 bases removed from V and 4 bases from J, the gap between germline ends came to 9 bases. Germline lookup yields CDR1 SGHTA and CDR2 FQGNSA. The CDR3 is 13 residues long. The DNA of the CDR3 is TGTGCCAGCAGCCTCAGGGGTAATCAGCCCCAGCATTTT. Protein: CASSLRGNQPQHF.

This clone came up once. The chain joins TRBV5-6 to TRBJ2-6, with D possibly being TRBD1 (6 bases). CDR1 is SGHDT, CDR2 YYEEEE, per germline. This CDR3 spans 17 amino acids. Trimming took 5 bases from V and 1 from J, leaving 16 bases between them. The CDR3 here is CASSLKRGGSGANVLTF. CDR3 DNA sequence: TGTGCCAGCAGTCTTAAGAGAGGGGGTTCTGGGGCCAACGTCCTGACTTTC.

V gene TRBV15 combines with J gene TRBJ1-3; D not resolved. The germline V gene has CDR1 LNHNV and CDR2 YYDKDF (reference sequence). V was pared by 1 base and J by 0 bases, with 10 bases between. The CDR3 has 16 residues. CDR3 loop: CATSRGFGSSGNTIYF. The CDR3 DNA is TGTGCCACCAGCAGAGGTTTCGGGAGCTCTGGAAACACCATATATTTT.

J is TRBJ2-1 and V is TRBV11-2; 11 nucleotides line up with TRBD2. CDR1 and CDR2 from the germline V gene are SGHAT and FQNNGV. The V segment lost 5 bases and the J segment 5 bases; nucleotides outside the gene matches: 14. The CDR3 contains 18 residues. CDR3 residues: CASSRQLAGVGANNEQFF. The CDR3 coding sequence is TGTGCCAGCAGCCGACAACTAGCGGGAGTTGGGGCTAACAATGAGCAGTTCTTC.

This sequence joins TRBV2 and TRBJ1-3; D not certain. The CDR3 consists of 16 residues. CDR1 and CDR2 from the germline V gene are SNHLY and FYNNEI. Trimming shortened V by 3 bases and J by 0 bases, and 12 bases separated the two germline ends. The chain's CDR3 is CASSDVVQLSGNTIYF. For the CDR3, the DNA is TGTGCCAGCAGTGACGTTGTACAGCTCTCTGGAAACACCATATATTTT.

J is TRBJ2-7 and V is TRBV25-1; 12 nucleotides agree with TRBD2. The J segment lost 3 bases and the V segment lost 5 bases, leaving 11 bases of the junction unmatched. This CDR3 contains 17 residues. CDR1 and CDR2 (germline): MGHDK, SYGVNS. The CDR3 spells CASSLSLAGGHGYEQYF. In DNA, the CDR3 is TGTGCCAGCAGTCTATCGCTAGCGGGAGGGCACGGCTACGAGCAGTACTTC.

This clone was seen once. The chain uses TRBV5-1 and TRBJ2-1, with 16 bases fitting TRBD2. Germline V gene sequence: CDR1 SGHRS, CDR2 YFSETQ. This CDR3 spans 20 amino acids. J gave up 0 bases and V 0 bases, and 6 bases lay outside the gene matches. The CDR3 region has the DNA TGCGCCAGCAGCTTGGCCGGGACTAGCGGGAGGGAAAGCTCCTACAATGAGCAGTTCTTC. Encoded protein: CASSLAGTSGRESSYNEQFF.

The chain links TRBV11-3 to TRBJ2-5; possible D gene TRBD1, 7 bases. Trimming took 5 bases from V and 5 from J, leaving 21 bases between them. Germline loops: CDR1 SGHNT, CDR2 YENEEA. CDR3 size: 16 residues. The CDR3 loop is CASSRRTGGKRETQYF. The DNA for the CDR3 is TGTGCCAGCAGCCGCCGGACAGGCGGGAAGAGGGAGACCCAGTACTTC.

The gene calls are TRBV7-9 and TRBJ2-2; 7 nucleotides agree with TRBD1. Germline CDR1 is SEHNR and CDR2 is FQNEAQ (reference sequence). After removal of 5 bases from V and 6 bases from J, the junction contained 3 bases not matched to a gene. The CDR3 runs to 13 residues. CDR3: CASSATGSGELFF. The DNA of the CDR3 is TGTGCCAGCAGCGCGACAGGGTCCGGGGAGCTGTTTTTT.

The V and J genes are TRBV27 and TRBJ2-6, with D tentatively TRBD1 (6 bases). In germline, CDR1 is MNHEY, CDR2 SMNVEV (reference sequence). Between the trimmed V and J ends, which lost 2 bases and 2 bases, there was a span of 7 bases. The CDR3 is 15 residues long. CDR3 sequence reads: CASSLQGPGANVLTF. The CDR3, as DNA: TGTGCCAGCAGTTTACAGGGGCCTGGGGCCAACGTCCTGACTTTC.

The chain combines TRBV5-4 with TRBJ2-2; TRBD1 matches 9 bases. Losses at the gene ends were 4 bases for V and 4 bases for J; bases not matched to a gene: 8. CDR1 and CDR2 (germline): SGHNT, YYREEE (reference sequence). CDR3 size: 16 residues. The CDR3 nucleotides read TGTGCCAGCAGCCTACCCGGGACAGGGTTCACCGGGGAGCTGTTTTTT. It is translated as CASSLPGTGFTGELFF.

There are a few counts of this clone. This chain connects TRBV5-1 to TRBJ2-7; TRBD1 might be the D (6 bases). The CDR3 has 15 residues. Between the trimmed V and J ends, which lost 4 bases and 2 bases, there was a span of 16 bases. Per germline, CDR1 SGHRS and CDR2 YFSETQ. CDR3 coding DNA: TGCGCCAGCAGCCTGTACCGGGACAAAGCCTACGAGCAGTACTTC. Its translation is CASSLYRDKAYEQYF.

The gene calls are TRBV25-1 and TRBJ1-2; 7 positions match TRBD1. CDR1 and CDR2 from the germline V gene are MGHDK and SYGVNS. V lost 8 bases and J lost 6; bases outside the gene matches: 12. The CDR3 spans 14 residues. CDR3 bases: TGTGCCAGCTTCAGGGACACAGGGGACGATGGCTACACCTTC. Translated, it gives CASFRDTGDDGYTF.

V is TRBV9 and J is TRBJ2-1; 7 bases map to TRBD2. V trimming: 0 bases; J trimming: 10 bases; junction bases outside the gene matches: 10. Germline V gene data show CDR1 as SGDLS and CDR2 as YYNGEE. The CDR3 length is 15 residues. Here the CDR3 DNA reads TGTGCCAGCAGCGTAGGGGAGGGGATGGGCAGGGAGCAGTTCTTC. Protein product: CASSVGEGMGREQFF. The entire variable domain, with the rest obtained from reference TRBV9 and TRBJ2-1, is as follows: DSGVTQTPKHLITATGQRVTLRCSPRSGDLSVYWYQQSLDQGLQFLIQYYNGEERAKGNILERFSAQQFPDLHSELNLSSLELGDSALYFCASSVGEGMGREQFFGPGTRLTVL.

The chain combines TRBV5-4 with TRBJ2-7; TRBD2 is a possible D gene (6 bases). Trimming cost V 0 bases and J 2 bases, with 15 bases left between them. This CDR3 is built from 16 residues. Germline V CDR1 and CDR2: SGHNT, YYREEE (reference sequence). DNA for the CDR3: TGTGCCAGCAGCTTGGGGGCGGGGTTAAGGACCTACGAGCAGTACTTC. It yields the protein CASSLGAGLRTYEQYF.

This chain joins TRBV4-2 and TRBJ2-7; the match to TRBD2 covers 7 bases. Germline V gene sequence: CDR1 LGHNA, CDR2 YNFKEQ. The CDR3 is 15 residues long. V was clipped by 0 bases and J by 1 base; unmatched bases: 3. The CDR3, as DNA: TGTGCCAGCAGCCAAGAGACTAGCCGATCCTACGAGCAGTACTTC. Protein: CASSQETSRSYEQYF.

This clone was detected only once. J is TRBJ2-1 and V is TRBV13, with 11 bases aligning to TRBD2. Germline V gives CDR1 PRHDT, CDR2 FYEKMQ (reference sequence). V lost 4 bases to trimming and J lost 16 bases; unmatched junction nucleotides: 9. This CDR3 contains 13 residues. The CDR3 protein is CASSSLAGGGTFF. DNA of the CDR3: TGTGCCAGCAGCTCCCTAGCGGGAGGCGGGACTTTCTTC.

The chain recombines TRBV4-1 with TRBJ2-1; 8 nucleotides align to TRBD1. The CDR3 contains 15 residues. Germline V gene lookup returns CDR1 MGHRA and CDR2 YSYEKL. Trimming took 2 bases from V and 6 from J; bases not matched to a gene: 6. The CDR3 region has the DNA TGCGCCAGCAGCCAACGGAGGACAGGGCTCAATGAGCAGTTCTTC. It is translated as CASSQRRTGLNEQFF.

The genes are TRBV6-6 and TRBJ1-1, with 11 positions matching TRBD1. The junction had 10 bases not matched to a gene; V was cut back by 5 bases and J by 5 bases. The CDR3 has 16 amino acids. Germline V lookup: CDR1 MNHNY, CDR2 SVGAGI (reference sequence). The CDR3 DNA follows: TGTGCCAGCAGTGGCACCGGGACAGGGGGAAGTACTGAAGCTTTCTTT. Translation: CASSGTGTGGSTEAFF.